The 31 T cell receptor beta chains below were found in one sample sequenced in a study of control samples from healthy donors and cancer patients. The data were produced by immunoSEQ multiplex PCR, yet TCRdb's version contains in-frame clones alone and is incomplete. The sample lists some 130,000 clones; around 90% were seen once. The sample consisted of blood. These receptors were taken from a man aged 40-55 years in good health.

This clone was detected only once. The chain combines TRBV3-1 (or the pseudogene TRBV3-2) with TRBJ1-6; D is ambiguous. There are 11 residues in the CDR3. V was shortened by 4 bases and J by 14 bases, with 9 bases between the two germline ends. Germline-derived CDR1 and CDR2 are LGHDT and YNNKEL (reference sequence). This CDR3 reads CASSRQATLHF. CDR3 DNA: TGTGCCAGCAGCCGCCAGGCCACCCTCCACTTT.

The chain recombines TRBV11-2 with TRBJ2-7; no firm D call. This CDR3 has 12 residues. The germline CDR1 and CDR2 sequences are SGHAT and FQNNGV. V was pared by 2 bases and J by 2 bases, with 4 bases between. The CDR3 DNA is TGTGCCAGCAGCTTACACCCCTACGAGCAGTACTTC. The encoded protein is CASSLHPYEQYF.

The chain combines TRBV19 with TRBJ1-5, with TRBD1 as a possible D gene (6 bases). The CDR3 totals 15 residues. The germline V gene has CDR1 LNHDA and CDR2 SQIVND (reference sequence). V shed 6 bases and J shed 3 bases, with 15 bases lying between them. CDR3 DNA: TGTGCCAGTAGCAGCCCCGGACAGCTCAATCAGCCCCAGCATTTT. This sequence encodes CASSSPGQLNQPQHF. Using reference TRBV19 and TRBJ1-5 for the parts outside the CDR3, the full variable domain is DGGITQSPKYLFRKEGQNVTLSCEQNLNHDAMYWYRQDPGQGLRLIYYSQIVNDFQKGDIAEGYSVSREKKESFPLTVTSAQKNPTAFYLCASSSPGQLNQPQHFGDGTRLSIL.

The chain is built from TRBV5-1 and TRBJ1-1; D unresolved. CDR1 and CDR2 (germline): SGHRS, YFSETQ. The CDR3 is 13 amino acids. Trimming stripped 4 bases from V and 1 base from J, with 8 bases between. The CDR3 loop is CASSIEPNTEAFF. In DNA form, the CDR3 reads TGCGCCAGCAGCATCGAGCCGAACACTGAAGCTTTCTTT.

The V call is TRBV6-1, the J call TRBJ1-1; D possibly corresponds to TRBD1 (6 bases). Germline V gene sequence: CDR1 MNHNS, CDR2 SASEGT. There are 15 residues in the CDR3. V lost 0 bases and J 8 bases, leaving 16 bases between the germline ends. CDR3 nucleotides: TGTGCCAGCAGTGAAGCGACAGGCGAGGCACGGGAAGCTTTCTTT. Translating gives CASSEATGEAREAFF.

The rearrangement links TRBV3-1 (or the pseudogene TRBV3-2) to TRBJ2-7; D is tentatively TRBD1 or TRBD2 (5 bases each). CDR1 and CDR2 (germline): LGHDT, YNNKEL (reference sequence). The CDR3 runs to 11 residues. Trimming removed 6 bases from V and 2 bases from J, with 5 bases in between. CDR3 amino acids: CASRGPYEQYF. DNA of the CDR3: TGTGCCAGCAGGGGACCCTACGAGCAGTACTTC.

This clone occurred once. CDR3 protein: CAIRREATGELFF. The CDR3 region has the DNA TGTGCCATCAGGAGGGAAGCCACCGGGGAGCTGTTTTTT. V is TRBV10-3 and J is TRBJ2-2; D may be TRBD2 (5 bases). The CDR3 sequence is 13 residues long. The ends were cut back, 6 bases at V and 4 bases at J, with 9 bases in the middle. CDR1 ENHRY and CDR2 SYGVKD come from the germline V gene.

The chain uses TRBV18 and TRBJ1-5; no reliable D call. Trimming left V 5 bases short and J 4 bases short, with 12 bases between. The CDR3 extends over 14 amino acids. Germline assignment: CDR1 KGHSH and CDR2 LQKENI. DNA for the CDR3: TGTGCCAGCTCAACAGACGGTGCAAATCAGCCCCAGCATTTT. This sequence encodes CASSTDGANQPQHF. The full variable domain, in which reference TRBV18 and TRBJ1-5 provide the parts outside the CDR3, is NAGVMQNPRHLVRRRGQEARLRCSPMKGHSHVYWYRQLPEEGLKFMVYLQKENIIDESGMPKERFSAEFPKEGPSILRIQQVVRGDSAAYFCASSTDGANQPQHFGDGTRLSIL.

V and J are TRBV11-3 and TRBJ2-7; 7 nucleotides match TRBD2. Germline-derived CDR1 and CDR2 are SGHNT and YENEEA. V was pared by 3 bases and J by 3 bases, with 2 bases of the junction left unmatched. The CDR3 covers 13 residues. The CDR3: CASSFRTSYEQYF. Written as DNA, the CDR3 is TGTGCCAGCAGCTTTCGGACTAGCTACGAGCAGTACTTC.

This clone was found many times. This chain uses TRBV27 with TRBJ1-2; D gene uncertain. The CDR3 extends over 14 amino acids. V was clipped by 5 bases and J by 6 bases, with 16 bases between them. Germline CDR1 and CDR2: MNHEY and SMNVEV (reference sequence). The CDR3 sequence is CASSTKSGIHGYTF. CDR3 in DNA: TGTGCCAGCAGTACGAAGTCGGGAATTCATGGCTACACCTTC.

V and J are TRBV14 and TRBJ2-7; D is uncertain. This CDR3 is 12 amino acids long. CDR1 and CDR2 (germline): SGHDN, FVKESK. V dropped 1 base and J dropped 3 bases, with 4 bases sitting between them. The CDR3 DNA follows: TGTGCCAGCAGCCAAGTCTACTACGAGCAGTACTTC. Its protein is CASSQVYYEQYF.

The chain links TRBV5-5 to TRBJ2-1; 8 bases line up with TRBD1. CDR1 and CDR2 (germline): SGHKS, YYEKEE (reference sequence). Trimming at V came to 4 bases and at J to 6 bases, leaving 3 bases not matched to a gene. The CDR3 consists of 13 residues. CDR3 protein: CASSNDRGNEQFF. CDR3 bases: TGTGCCAGCAGCAACGACAGGGGCAATGAGCAGTTCTTC.

The J gene is TRBJ2-7, the V gene TRBV9; perhaps TRBD2 as D (6 bases). The CDR3 consists of 15 residues. The V and J ends lost 3 bases and 5 bases respectively, with 18 bases between them. Per the germline V gene, CDR1 is SGDLS and CDR2 is YYNGEE. In nucleotides, the CDR3 is TGTGCCAGCAGCGCCGGGAGTGGGAACGTTGACGAGCAGTACTTC. Encoded protein: CASSAGSGNVDEQYF.

V gene TRBV6-1 combines with J gene TRBJ2-7; D gene ambiguous. CDR3 length equals 14 residues. V lost 0 bases and J lost 5, with 11 bases in between. Germline assignment: CDR1 MNHNS and CDR2 SASEGT. The CDR3 is CASSEAGFNDEQYF. DNA for the CDR3: TGTGCCAGCAGTGAAGCAGGGTTTAACGACGAGCAGTACTTC.

This sequence joins TRBV27 and TRBJ1-6; a weak D match, TRBD1 (5 bases). V lost 5 bases, J lost 10 bases, and 21 bases lay in between. This CDR3 spans 16 amino acids. CDR1 and CDR2 from the germline V gene are MNHEY and SMNVEV (reference sequence). CDR3 protein: CASSGRGGQGLSPLHF. The DNA for the CDR3 is TGTGCCAGCAGTGGACGGGGTGGGCAGGGCCTATCACCCCTCCACTTT.

This chain joins TRBV13 and TRBJ2-7; possible D gene TRBD1, 5 bases. Trimming left V 2 bases short and J 7 bases short, with 12 bases between. Germline V gene sequence: CDR1 PRHDT, CDR2 FYEKMQ (reference sequence). The CDR3 sequence is 13 residues long. The CDR3 here is CASSLRAGSEQYF. The CDR3 DNA reads as TGTGCCAGCAGCTTACGTGCAGGGTCAGAGCAGTACTTC.

The rearrangement links TRBV5-6 to TRBJ2-2; no reliable D call. V lost 2 bases, J lost 5 bases, and 13 bases lay in between. The CDR3 extends over 15 amino acids. In germline, CDR1 is SGHDT, CDR2 YYEEEE. As DNA, the CDR3 is TGTGCCAGCAGCTTCCAGGTCCGGATGACCGGGGAGCTGTTTTTT. As protein: CASSFQVRMTGELFF.

This chain links TRBV3-1 (or the pseudogene TRBV3-2) with TRBJ2-1; D may be TRBD2 (6 bases). The CDR3 extends over 18 amino acids. V lost 0 bases to trimming and J lost 7 bases, with 22 bases between them. Germline lookup yields CDR1 LGHDT and CDR2 YNNKEL (reference sequence). CDR3 residues: CASSQERMGLLTRNEQFF. The CDR3 DNA is TGTGCCAGCAGCCAAGAGAGGATGGGACTCTTAACTAGGAATGAGCAGTTCTTC.

The CDR3 loop is CASSLHGNQETQYF. As DNA, the CDR3 is TGTGCCAGCAGTCTCCATGGGAACCAAGAGACCCAGTACTTC. The V call is TRBV28, the J call TRBJ2-5, with unresolved D. The CDR3 is 14 amino acids. Germline CDR1 reads MDHEN; CDR2 reads SYDVKM. The ends were cut back, 5 bases at V and 0 bases at J, with 10 bases in the middle. Based on the CDR3 plus reference TRBV28 and TRBJ2-5, the full variable domain is DVKVTQSSRYLVKRTGEKVFLECVQDMDHENMFWYRQDPGLGLRLIYFSYDVKMKEKGDIPEGYSVSREKKERFSLILESASTNQTSMYLCASSLHGNQETQYFGPGTRLLVL.

V is TRBV4-1 and J is TRBJ2-1; 7 bases map to TRBD2. Germline loops: CDR1 MGHRA, CDR2 YSYEKL. With V trimmed by 3 bases and J by 2 bases, 10 bases remained unmatched. The CDR3 consists of 17 residues. This chain's CDR3 is CASSQGNGRGTYNEQFF. The CDR3 nucleotides are TGCGCCAGCAGCCAGGGAAATGGGCGGGGGACCTACAATGAGCAGTTCTTC.

Remarks on this clone: One end of the junction does not line up with germline, which may come from a read error. V and J are TRBV7-7 and TRBJ2-5, with D unresolved. Germline CDR1 reads SSHAT; CDR2 reads FNYEAQ (reference sequence). The CDR3 has 13 residues. CDR3 region: CASSLRLRETQYF. The CDR3, as DNA: TGTGCTAGCAGCTTAAGACTGAGGGAGACCCAGTACTTC.

The chain uses TRBV30 and TRBJ1-2, with TRBD1 matching 8 bases. V trimming: 3 bases; J trimming: 7 bases; junction bases outside the gene matches: 13. The CDR3 spans 15 residues. CDR1 and CDR2 from the germline V gene are GTSNPN and SVGIG (reference sequence). The CDR3 loop reads CAWSVNRQGSFGYTF. CDR3 coding DNA: TGTGCCTGGAGCGTTAACCGACAGGGGAGTTTTGGCTACACCTTC.

This clone was seen a handful of times. The chain recombines TRBV2 with TRBJ2-7; TRBD1 might be the D (6 bases). Germline CDR1 and CDR2: SNHLY and FYNNEI. Trimming took off 3 bases at V and 5 bases at J, with 8 bases between the two ends. This CDR3 is built from 12 residues. In nucleotides, the CDR3 is TGTGCCAGCAGTGACAGGGGCAACGAGCAGTACTTC. Protein product: CASSDRGNEQYF.

In DNA, the CDR3 is TGTGCCAGTATCAGGGCTGGGGCCAACGTCCTGACTTTC. Translating it yields CASIRAGANVLTF. The rearrangement links TRBV19 to TRBJ2-6; perhaps TRBD1 as D (5 bases). V shed 7 bases and J shed 2 bases, with 6 bases lying between them. This CDR3 is 13 amino acids long. Germline assignment: CDR1 LNHDA and CDR2 SQIVND (reference sequence).

The genes are TRBV1 and TRBJ1-4. TRBV1 is a listed pseudogene. There are 15 residues in the CDR3. The CDR3: CTSSQAGSLNEKLFF. CDR3 nucleotides: TGCACCAGCAGCCAAGCGGGCAGCCTTAATGAAAAACTGTTTTTT.

The chain links TRBV7-9 to TRBJ2-5; TRBD1 might be the D (8 bases). Germline V gives CDR1 SEHNR, CDR2 FQNEAQ (reference sequence). The CDR3 covers 16 residues. V gave up 5 bases and J gave up 5 bases, with 21 bases separating them. CDR3 sequence reads: CASSPSGQGGGETQYF. The CDR3, as DNA: TGTGCCAGCAGCCCGTCTGGACAGGGAGGGGGGGAGACCCAGTACTTC.

This clone showed up just a few times. The chain combines TRBV2 with TRBJ2-1; no firm D call. Trimming took 3 bases from V and 3 from J, leaving 6 bases between them. The germline gives CDR1 SNHLY, CDR2 FYNNEI. The CDR3 is made up of 13 amino acids. The CDR3 is CASSDDDYNEQFF. The DNA for the CDR3 is TGTGCCAGCAGTGATGACGACTACAATGAGCAGTTCTTC.

This chain links TRBV20-1 with TRBJ1-2; a weak D match, TRBD1 (5 bases). CDR1 DFQATT and CDR2 SNEGSKA come from the germline V gene (reference sequence). With 1 base removed from V and 7 bases from J, the gap between germline ends came to 7 bases. The CDR3 totals 11 residues. CDR3 nucleotide sequence: TGCAGTGCTAGAGTCGGGGGTGGCTACACCTTC. Protein: CSARVGGGYTF.

The CDR3 sequence is CASSQRGLGETQYF. The CDR3 DNA reads as TGTGCCAGCAGCCAACGGGGACTGGGGGAGACCCAGTACTTC. The chain carries TRBV3-1 (or the pseudogene TRBV3-2) and TRBJ2-5; D might be TRBD2 (6 bases). The CDR3 extends over 14 amino acids. CDR1 is LGHDT and CDR2 is YNNKEL in the germline V gene (reference sequence). The V and J ends lost 2 bases and 5 bases respectively, with 12 bases between them.

The rearrangement joins TRBV29-1 to TRBJ2-7; D is perhaps TRBD2 (6 bases). This CDR3 comprises 13 residues. V lost 4 bases and J 0 bases, leaving 10 bases between the germline ends. Germline values: CDR1 SQVTM, CDR2 ANQGSEA. DNA of the CDR3: TGCAGCGTTGTAGGAGGGAGCTCCTACGAGCAGTACTTC. Protein: CSVVGGSSYEQYF.

The rearrangement joins TRBV4-1 to TRBJ2-7, with D tentatively TRBD1 (5 bases). Trimming cost V 0 bases and J 5 bases, with 14 bases left between them. Looked up from germline, CDR1 is MGHRA and CDR2 is YSYEKL. The CDR3 has 15 amino acids. As DNA, the CDR3 is TGCGCCAGCAGCCAAGATCGGTACAGGCTAGACGAGCAGTACTTC. Its translation is CASSQDRYRLDEQYF.